This T cell receptor beta chain was identified during a study of CD8+ T cells in alopecia areata. Study findings and constraints: Resident alphabeta T-cell populations of normal skin are likewise subject to sequencing in scalp samples.

As the sequencing template, cDNA was produced by extracting RNA and reverse transcribing it. Assay: immunoSEQ multiplex PCR; the TCRdb copy retains only in-frame clones and omits some. The table shows about 140,000 clones, with around 87% occurring only once. A note on this clone: Its antigen is unidentified.

Noted treatment: oral pan-JAK inhibitor, 5-10 mg twice daily. Collected material from alopecia areata patients comprised lesional scalp punch biopsies and peripheral blood. Deletions cut 4 bases from V and 6 bases from J, with 19 bases between. Germline V gives CDR1 SGHAT, CDR2 FQNNGV. The CDR3 has 15 amino acids. This material consisted of CD8+ T cells sorted from blood, taken at week 4, from a patient treated with tofacitinib. This clonotype was obtained from a human donor with alopecia areata. The V call is TRBV11-2, the J call TRBJ2-7, with a weak D call TRBD2 (8 bases). The CDR3: CASSSREDRLGEQYF. The CDR3 DNA follows: TGTGCCAGCAGCTCGCGGGAGGACAGGCTCGGCGAGCAGTACTTC.